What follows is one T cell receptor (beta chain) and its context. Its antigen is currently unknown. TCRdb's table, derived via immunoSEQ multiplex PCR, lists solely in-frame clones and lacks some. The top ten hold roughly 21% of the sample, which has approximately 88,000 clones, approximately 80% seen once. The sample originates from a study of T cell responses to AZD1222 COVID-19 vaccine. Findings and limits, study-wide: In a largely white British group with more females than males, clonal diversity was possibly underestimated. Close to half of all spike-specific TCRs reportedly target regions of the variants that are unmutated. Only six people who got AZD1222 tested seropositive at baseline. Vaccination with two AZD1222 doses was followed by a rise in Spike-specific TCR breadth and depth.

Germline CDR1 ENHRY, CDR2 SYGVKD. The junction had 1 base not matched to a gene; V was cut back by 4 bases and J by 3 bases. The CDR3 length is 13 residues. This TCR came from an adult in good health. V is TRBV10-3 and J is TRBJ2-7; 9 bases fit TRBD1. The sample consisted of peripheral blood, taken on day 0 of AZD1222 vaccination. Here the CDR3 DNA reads TGTGCCATCAGTGGGGGACAGGGCTACGAGCAGTACTTC. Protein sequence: CAISGGQGYEQYF.